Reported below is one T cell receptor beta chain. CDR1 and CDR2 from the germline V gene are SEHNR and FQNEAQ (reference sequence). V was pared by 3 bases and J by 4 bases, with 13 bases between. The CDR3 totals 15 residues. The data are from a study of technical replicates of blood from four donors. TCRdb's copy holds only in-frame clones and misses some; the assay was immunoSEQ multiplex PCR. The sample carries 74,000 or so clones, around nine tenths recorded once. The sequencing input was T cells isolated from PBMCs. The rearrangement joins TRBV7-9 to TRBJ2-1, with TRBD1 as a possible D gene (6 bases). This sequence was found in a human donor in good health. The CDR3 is CASSFNKDRYNEQFF. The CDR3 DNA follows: TGTGCCAGCAGCTTTAATAAAGACAGGTACAATGAGCAGTTCTTC.